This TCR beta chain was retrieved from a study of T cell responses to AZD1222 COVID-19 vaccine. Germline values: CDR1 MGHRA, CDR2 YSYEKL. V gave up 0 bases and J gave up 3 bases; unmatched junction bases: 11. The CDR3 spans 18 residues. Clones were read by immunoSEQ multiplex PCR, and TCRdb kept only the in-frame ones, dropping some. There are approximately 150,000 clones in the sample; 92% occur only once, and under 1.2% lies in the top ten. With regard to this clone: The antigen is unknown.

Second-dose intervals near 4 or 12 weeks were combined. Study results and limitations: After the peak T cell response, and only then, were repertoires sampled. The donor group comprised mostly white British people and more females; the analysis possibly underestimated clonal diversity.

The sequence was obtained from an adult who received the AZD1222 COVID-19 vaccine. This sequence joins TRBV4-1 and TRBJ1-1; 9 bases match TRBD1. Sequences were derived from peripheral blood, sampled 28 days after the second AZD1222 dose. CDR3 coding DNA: TGCGCCAGCAGCCAAGATCCTGGGACAGGGAGATTGTACACTGAAGCTTTCTTT. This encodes CASSQDPGTGRLYTEAFF.